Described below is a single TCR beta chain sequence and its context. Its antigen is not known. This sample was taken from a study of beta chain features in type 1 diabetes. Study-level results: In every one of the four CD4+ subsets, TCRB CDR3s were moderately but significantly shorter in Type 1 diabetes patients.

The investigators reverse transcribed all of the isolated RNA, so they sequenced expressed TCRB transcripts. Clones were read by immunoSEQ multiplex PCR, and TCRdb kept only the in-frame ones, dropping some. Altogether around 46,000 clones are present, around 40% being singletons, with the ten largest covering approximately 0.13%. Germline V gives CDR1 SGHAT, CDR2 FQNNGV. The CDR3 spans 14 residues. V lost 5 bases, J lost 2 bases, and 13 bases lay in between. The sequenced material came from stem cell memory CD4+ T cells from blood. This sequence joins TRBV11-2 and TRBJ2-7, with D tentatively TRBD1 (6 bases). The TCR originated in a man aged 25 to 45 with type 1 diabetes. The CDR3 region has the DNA TGTGCCAGCAGCAACCCGGACAGAACCTACGAGCAGTACTTC. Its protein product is CASSNPDRTYEQYF.